A selection of T cell receptor beta chains follows, all from one sample in a study of Ad26.COV2.S vaccination and SARS-CoV-2 variants. Generated by immunoSEQ multiplex PCR, the TCRdb table keeps only in-frame clones and is missing some. The sample lists 200,000 to 250,000 clones, roughly 88% seen once, with around 10% in the top ten. The sequences come from peripheral blood, collected in a trial of Ad26.COV2.S vaccine versus placebo. These receptor sequences come from a person between 18 and 59 years old who received the Ad26.COV2.S COVID-19 vaccine or a placebo. CDR3s include the opening cysteine and the closing phenylalanine or tryptophan. The D gene is left open where the match is weak. The size field is filled for only some rows; it gives once, few, many or a size class.

abundance	d_gene	v_gene	j_gene	CDR3aa	CDR3nt
-	TRBD2	TRBV19	TRBJ2-3	CASSLIAGAVDTQYF	TGTGCCAGTAGCCTTATAGCGGGAGCTGTAGATACGCAGTATTTT
-	TRBD1	TRBV5-1	TRBJ2-6	CASSLVGQGDSGANVLTF	TGCGCCAGCAGCTTGGTAGGACAGGGAGACTCTGGGGCCAACGTCCTGACTTTC
-	-	TRBV7-2	TRBJ2-5	CASSLAPETQYF	TGTGCCAGCAGCTTAGCCCCAGAGACCCAGTACTTC
-	TRBD1	TRBV28	TRBJ1-1	CASSPRQGAITEAFF	TGTGCCAGCAGTCCACGACAGGGGGCAATCACTGAAGCTTTCTTT
few	TRBD1	TRBV7-2	TRBJ2-2	CASSSWTGGYTGELFF	TGTGCCAGCAGCTCCTGGACAGGGGGGTACACCGGGGAGCTGTTTTTT
once	TRBD2	TRBV28	TRBJ2-7	CASSLGGGFYEQYF	TGTGCCAGCAGTTTGGGCGGGGGGTTCTACGAGCAGTACTTC
-	-	TRBV2	TRBJ2-7	CASRGFARDEQYF	TGTGCCAGCAGAGGTTTTGCTAGGGACGAGCAGTACTTC
-	TRBD2	TRBV7-9	TRBJ2-3	CASSPQAGGTDTQYF	TGTGCCAGCAGCCCCCAGGCGGGGGGAACAGATACGCAGTATTTT
-	-	TRBV28	TRBJ1-1	CASIRAGLSPLMNTEAFF	TGTGCCAGCATTAGGGCAGGGTTGAGCCCCTTAATGAACACTGAAGCTTTCTTT
-	-	TRBV4-2	TRBJ2-3	CASSPNRVADTQYF	TGTGCCAGCAGCCCGAACAGGGTGGCAGATACGCAGTATTTT
-	-	TRBV6-5	TRBJ2-2	CASSYWVAENTGELFF	TGTGCCAGCAGTTATTGGGTAGCGGAGAACACCGGGGAGCTGTTTTTT
few	TRBD1	TRBV4-3	TRBJ1-2	CASSFQHQGAEGYTF	TGCGCCAGCAGCTTTCAACACCAGGGGGCTGAAGGCTACACCTTC
once	-	TRBV7-9	TRBJ2-5	CASSFPLETQYF	TGTGCCAGCAGCTTTCCCCTGGAGACCCAGTACTTC
-	-	TRBV19	TRBJ1-2	CASSTGPSYTF	TGTGCCAGTAGTACCGGCCCTAGCTACACCTTC
-	-	TRBV9	TRBJ2-2	CASSAQGRAYTGELFF	TGTGCCAGCAGTGCTCAAGGTAGAGCGTACACCGGGGAGCTGTTTTTT
-	-	TRBV4-2	TRBJ2-7	CASSPSGAQNYEQYF	TGTGCCAGCAGCCCCTCTGGGGCGCAAAACTACGAGCAGTACTTC
few	-	TRBV7-2	TRBJ1-2	CASSLEVAGVQAGYTF	TGTGCCAGCAGCTTAGAAGTAGCAGGGGTCCAGGCGGGCTACACCTTC
-	-	TRBV4-2	TRBJ1-2	CASSQVSDSSGDGYTF	TGTGCCAGCAGCCAAGTCTCGGATTCCTCGGGGGATGGCTACACCTTC
many	-	TRBV9	TRBJ2-7	CASSVGDGTHYEQYF	TGTGCCAGCAGCGTTGGTGACGGAACCCACTACGAGCAGTACTTC
-	TRBD2	TRBV6-5	TRBJ2-3	CAATYAGETDTQYF	TGTGCCGCCACCTACGCGGGAGAAACAGATACGCAGTATTTT
-	TRBD1	TRBV28	TRBJ2-7	CASRGKDRLYSYEQYF	TGTGCCAGCAGGGGTAAGGACAGGCTTTACTCCTACGAGCAGTACTTC
-	-	TRBV18	TRBJ1-5	CASSPQESAEPQHF	TGTGCCAGCTCACCACAGGAGTCGGCCGAGCCCCAGCATTTT
-	TRBD1	TRBV6-2/TRBV6-3	TRBJ1-1	CASSGTGGNTEAFF	TGTGCCAGCAGTGGGACAGGCGGGAACACTGAAGCTTTCTTT
-	TRBD1	TRBV2	TRBJ1-4	CASSGDRGANEKLFF	TGTGCCAGCAGCGGGGACAGGGGTGCTAATGAAAAACTGTTTTTT
-	-	TRBV10-2	TRBJ2-7	CASSTAHSYEQYF	TGCGCCAGCAGCACGGCTCATTCCTACGAGCAGTACTTC
-	-	TRBV19	TRBJ2-1	CASSMLGAPYNEQFF	TGTGCCAGTAGTATGTTGGGGGCTCCCTACAATGAGCAGTTCTTC
-	TRBD1	TRBV6-2/TRBV6-3	TRBJ1-3	CASSYPTGGSYVSGNTIYF	TGTGCCAGCAGTTACCCTACAGGGGGCTCGTACGTCTCTGGAAACACCATATATTTT
-	-	TRBV29-1	TRBJ1-3	CSVERGGNTIYF	TGCAGCGTTGAACGGGGAGGAAACACCATATATTTT
-	TRBD1	TRBV14	TRBJ1-2	CASSQARTGNYGYTF	TGTGCCAGCAGCCAAGCCCGGACAGGGAACTATGGCTACACCTTC